Below, 22 T cell receptor delta chains from the same sample are listed, as sequenced in a study of fetal and pediatric gammadelta thymocytes. TCRdb reran clone calling via CATT on the reads. Of 1,500 to 2,000 delta-chain clones listed, roughly 25% are singletons. Sequencing was carried out using non-Vgamma9Vdelta2 gamma-delta T cells from the thymus. Regarding subset: CD3+gammadeltaTCR+ thymocytes not co-expressing Vgamma9 and Vdelta2. These receptors all come from a child who underwent cardiac surgery and was recorded as healthy.

Regarding this clone: A much larger clonotype is one base distant, so this may be a read error. The chain is built from TRDV1 and TRDJ1; 9 bases match TRDD3. Trimming removed 7 bases from V and 6 bases from J; junction bases left unmatched: 27. The CDR3 consists of 20 residues. Germline values: CDR1 TSWWSYY, CDR2 QGS. The CDR3 DNA is TGTGCTCTTGAGGTCAATCTTCCCCCCTCGTATGGGGGATATGCCTATAAACTCATCTTT. Amino acids: CALEVNLPPSYGGYAYKLIF.

In regard to this clone: A read error likely explains this, since a far larger clone differs by one base. Other DNA sequences within the sample encode an identical CDR3. This chain joins TRDV3 and TRDJ1, with a possible D match to TRDD3 (5 bases). This CDR3 contains 16 residues. With 4 bases removed from V and 0 bases from J, the gap between germline ends came to 21 bases. CDR1 is TVYSNPD, CDR2 GDNSRS, per germline (reference sequence). CDR3 nucleotide sequence: TGTGCCTCTAAAAGAAAAGACGACTGGTACACCGATAAACTCATCTTT. It codes for CASKRKDDWYTDKLIF.

This clone came up a few times. The rearrangement uses TRDV1 and TRDJ1, with 7 bases identical to TRDD3. V lost 0 bases and J lost 3; bases outside the gene matches: 16. Germline CDR1 is TSWWSYY and CDR2 is QGS. The CDR3 is 19 amino acids. The CDR3 here is CALGELGPKLTGESDKLIF. The CDR3 DNA is TGTGCTCTTGGGGAACTGGGACCTAAGCTCACTGGGGAGTCCGATAAACTCATCTTT.

This clone is deemed medium-sized. This chain joins TRDV1 and TRDJ1, with D possibly being TRDD3 (6 bases). V was clipped by 1 base and J by 3 bases, with 18 bases between them. The CDR3 loop spans 17 amino acids. The germline V gene has CDR1 TSWWSYY and CDR2 QGS. CDR3 nucleotides: TGTGCTCTTGGGGAACCCCACGGGGGAGAGGGGGCCGATAAACTCATCTTT. Its translation: CALGEPHGGEGADKLIF.

Turning to this clone: A far larger clone is a single base away, which makes a read error likely. The V call is TRDV1, the J call TRDJ1; TRDD3 matches at 9 bases. There are 16 residues in the CDR3. Per the germline V gene, CDR1 is TSWWSYY and CDR2 is QGS. The CDR3 DNA is TGTGCTCGTGGGGGCCGAACCGAGGTACTGGGGGAAAGACTCATCTTT. Encoded protein: CARGGRTEVLGERLIF.

This clone is deemed medium-sized. The chain couples TRDV1 to TRDJ1, with D maybe TRDD2 (6 bases). Germline-derived CDR1 and CDR2 are TSWWSYY and QGS. The ends were cut back, 0 bases at V and 1 base at J, with 18 bases in the middle. The CDR3 covers 18 residues. The CDR3 loop is CALGELVLQRGTTDKLIF. In DNA form, the CDR3 reads TGTGCTCTTGGGGAACTCGTCCTACAGCGGGGAACCACCGATAAACTCATCTTT.

Details on this clone: With only one base between it and a far larger clone, this is likely a read error. Other DNA sequences in the same sample also yield this CDR3. V is TRDV1 and J is TRDJ1, with 11 bases aligning to TRDD3. There are 24 residues in the CDR3. Per the germline V gene, CDR1 is TSWWSYY and CDR2 is QGS. The CDR3 region is CALGELGLRRITYWGIVGTDKLIF. CDR3 nucleotides: TGCGCTCTTGGGGAACTAGGTCTCAGGAGAATCACTTACTGGGGGATAGTCGGCACCGATAAACTCATCTTT.

Comments on this clone: Since a much larger clone is just one base distant, this may be a read error. Other nucleotide sequences in the sample specify the same CDR3. The V gene is TRDV1, the J gene TRDJ1; 10 bases map to TRDD3. The J segment lost 0 bases and the V segment lost 1 base, leaving 23 bases of the junction unmatched. This CDR3 is built from 23 residues. The V gene's germline CDR1 is TSWWSYY and CDR2 QGS. The CDR3 DNA follows: TGTGCTCTTGGGGAACGTCGTTTCCTACCCCTCTGGGGGATAAGAGACTACACCGATAAACTCATCTTT. Protein: CALGERRFLPLWGIRDYTDKLIF.

A word on this clone: A much larger clone differs by one base, so this may be a read error. J is TRDJ1 and V is TRDV1; D is uncertain. Germline CDR1 TSWWSYY, CDR2 QGS. The CDR3 is made up of 20 amino acids. V lost 5 bases, J lost 1 base, and 29 bases lay in between. The CDR3 bases are TGTGCTCTTGGGAAATTCACCGTCCCCCTCGACTGTACTTCCACCGATAAACTCATCTTT. Translation gives CALGKFTVPLDCTSTDKLIF.

By proportion, this clone is medium-sized. The V and J genes are TRDV1 and TRDJ1, with D tentatively TRDD3 (6 bases). The germline gives CDR1 TSWWSYY, CDR2 QGS. This CDR3 spans 18 amino acids. Trimming pared 2 bases from V and 0 bases from J, leaving 19 bases between. The chain's CDR3 is CALGEGSGWGHDTDKLIF. CDR3 DNA sequence: TGTGCTCTTGGGGAAGGTAGTGGTTGGGGGCACGACACCGATAAACTCATCTTT.

This clone is medium-sized in the sample. The chain has TRDV1 and TRDJ1, with 7 bases identical to TRDD2. The CDR3 runs 19 residues. Losses at the gene ends were 1 base for V and 3 bases for J; bases not matched to a gene: 17. Per the germline V gene, CDR1 is TSWWSYY and CDR2 is QGS. The CDR3 coding sequence is TGTGCTCTTGGGGAACCCCGTTCCTACCGTTCGTCAGGGGCCGATAAACTCATCTTT. Translation gives CALGEPRSYRSSGADKLIF.

For this clone: Since a much larger clone is just one base distant, this may be a read error. This chain uses TRDV1 with TRDJ1; TRDD3 agrees at 9 bases. Unmatched junction bases numbered 13, after V lost 2 bases and J lost 0 bases. The CDR3 consists of 19 residues. Germline V CDR1 and CDR2: TSWWSYY, QGS. The CDR3 sequence: CALGEWIRGILKYTDKLIF. The CDR3 DNA sequence: TGTGCTCTTGGGGAATGGATCAGGGGGATACTTAAGTACACCGATAAACTCATCTTT.

A word on this clone: One end of the junction does not line up with germline, which may come from a read error. This CDR3 is also generated by other DNA sequences in the sample. The V gene is TRDV2, the J gene TRDJ3; D perhaps matches TRDD3 (5 bases). Germline values: CDR1 GEAIGNYY, CDR2 EKD. The CDR3 sequence is 22 residues long. CDR3 sequence (DNA): TGTGCCTGTGACACTTCCCCGGGTCAAGACGGGTCCCGCTCCTGGGACACCCGACAAATGTTTTTC. Translating gives CACDTSPGQDGSRSWDTRQMFF.

A word on this clone: The same CDR3 also results from other DNA sequences found in this sample. The rearrangement joins TRDV1 to TRDJ3, with 7 bases matching TRDD2. The CDR3 has 21 amino acids. Germline CDR1 and CDR2: TSWWSYY and QGS. With 6 bases clipped from V and 0 bases from J, the junction kept 17 bases outside the gene matches. CDR3 DNA sequence: TGTGCTCTTGGCTTTCCTACGGGACATACTGAGGGCTCCTGGGACACCCGACAGATGTTTTTC. Protein sequence: CALGFPTGHTEGSWDTRQMFF.

This clone is categorized as medium-sized. The chain uses TRAV14/DV4 and TRDJ1; 8 positions agree with TRDD3. This CDR3 spans 15 amino acids. CDR1 is TSDPSYG, CDR2 QGSYDQQN, per germline (reference sequence). Here the CDR3 DNA reads TGTGCTCTGACTCACGGTATGGGATACGCAGATAAACTCATCTTT. Translated, it gives CALTHGMGYADKLIF.

This clone ranks as medium-sized. This chain joins TRDV1 and TRDJ1; D unclear. V dropped 5 bases and J dropped 0 bases, with 19 bases sitting between them. CDR3 length equals 17 residues. Germline V lookup: CDR1 TSWWSYY, CDR2 QGS. CDR3: CALGSVQEIWYTDKLIF. The CDR3 DNA sequence: TGTGCTCTTGGGAGCGTTCAGGAGATATGGTACACCGATAAACTCATCTTT.

As to this clone: A read error is possible here, since a much larger clone lies one base away. The rearrangement links TRDV2 to TRDJ3, with TRDD3 matching 11 bases. CDR1 is GEAIGNYY, CDR2 EKD, per germline. The CDR3 sequence is 21 residues long. After removal of 4 bases from V and 5 bases from J, the junction contained 18 bases not matched to a gene. CDR3 protein: CACDKGNVWGIQPRDTRQMFF. The CDR3 nucleotides are TGTGCCTGTGATAAAGGTAACGTCTGGGGGATACAACCCCGGGACACCCGACAGATGTTTTTC.

In its sample, this clone is medium-sized. The rearrangement links TRDV1 to TRDJ1; 7 positions match TRDD3. The CDR3 length is 21 residues. Trimming at V came to 2 bases and at J to 2 bases, leaving 23 bases not matched to a gene. Germline V CDR1 and CDR2: TSWWSYY, QGS. The DNA for the CDR3 is TGTGCTCTTGGGGAAAAACCAAACGGGGCTGGGGGGCCCCTGAGAACCGATAAACTCATCTTT. This codes for CALGEKPNGAGGPLRTDKLIF.

Worth noting for this clone: This may arise from a read error, as a much more abundant clone is one base away. The chain carries TRDV1 and TRDJ1, with TRDD2 identical over 7 bases. The CDR3 loop spans 27 amino acids. The V and J ends lost 0 bases and 0 bases, in that order; junction bases with no gene match: 37. Germline assignment: CDR1 TSWWSYY and CDR2 QGS. The CDR3 sequence: CALGELVPPRFPFLRLGSPSYTDKLIF. DNA for the CDR3: TGTGCTCTTGGGGAACTAGTTCCCCCAAGGTTCCCATTCCTACGTTTGGGGTCACCCTCGTACACCGATAAACTCATCTTT.

This clone was detected only a few times. This may arise from a read error, as a much more abundant clone is one base away. The rearrangement joins TRDV1 to TRDJ1; TRDD3 matches at 13 bases. Germline loops: CDR1 TSWWSYY, CDR2 QGS. The CDR3 is made up of 20 amino acids. CDR3 sequence: CALGAGTGGYGGRYTNKLIF. The DNA for the CDR3 is TGTGCTCTTGGGGCTGGTACTGGGGGATACGGCGGGAGGTACACCAATAAACTCATCTTT.

Judged by abundance, this clone is medium-sized. The gene calls are TRDV1 and TRDJ1; D is perhaps TRDD2 (5 bases). CDR1 TSWWSYY and CDR2 QGS come from the germline V gene. Trimming stripped 2 bases from V and 0 bases from J, with 19 bases between. This CDR3 spans 18 amino acids. This CDR3 is CALGEGPTSHCNTDKLIF. In DNA, the CDR3 is TGTGCTCTTGGGGAAGGACCTACGTCCCACTGTAACACCGATAAACTCATCTTT.

The gene calls are TRDV1 and TRDJ1; D unresolved. The CDR3 runs to 18 residues. Trimming cost V 2 bases and J 3 bases, with 22 bases left between them. CDR1 is TSWWSYY and CDR2 is QGS in the germline V gene. CDR3 loop: CALGELTPNHRYADKLIF. In DNA, the CDR3 is TGTGCTCTTGGGGAATTGACCCCAAATCACCGTTACGCCGATAAACTCATCTTT.